This T cell receptor (beta chain) was sequenced during a study of graft-versus-host responses after intestinal transplantation (dated by TCRdb to the early 2020s). Looking at the study overall: The transplants that recipients received were multivisceral, liver-intestinal, or isolated intestinal. All recipients received anti-thymocyte globulin induction followed by maintenance tacrolimus and steroids for roughly 3 years. Graft-versus-host and host-versus-graft alloreactive T cell clones were tracked in the graft, circulation and bone marrow after intestinal transplantation using bulk TCR-beta CDR3 sequencing. Alloreactive clones were identified by sequencing pre-transplant mixed lymphocyte reaction products and comparing them with unstimulated pre-transplant donor and recipient T cells. A cohort of about two dozen intestinal transplant recipients, including one retransplant, was enrolled, and 3 patients lacking pretransplant specimens were excluded. A peak of at least 4% donor T cells among recipient peripheral blood mononuclear cells was the definition used for donor T cell macrochimerism. Samples from a few later patients were sequenced in-house on an Illumina MiSeq with MiXCR processing rather than by the commercial service. The paper's findings and limits, for the study overall: Peak levels of circulating GvH clones were associated with declines in HvG clones early after transplant. Conclusions were limited by the relatively low number and heterogeneity of intestinal transplant patients. GvH clones were detected in recipient bone marrow, and some of these GvH clones were observed earlier in ileal mucosa or blood, consistent with an intestinal mucosal origin. High GvH to HvG T cell clonal ratios were observed in the allografts of patients with donor T cell macrochimerism.

The CDR3 covers 16 residues, taking in both the cysteine and the phenylalanine. Only the CDR3 part of the read is kept: 48 bases, read in frame from the first base. Trimming accounts for 5 bases at V and 3 bases at J, while the number of junction bases matched to no gene is 12. As encoded in the germline V gene, CDR1 is MDHEN while CDR2 is SYDVKM. This sample's time point label indicates: cells obtained before transplantation from donor or recipient. CD3+CD4+ and CD3+CD8+ populations were FACS-sorted from unstimulated pre-transplant donor and recipient cells taken from spleen or lymph nodes. The library was prepared using the immunoSEQ multiplex PCR assay. For most patients, genomic DNA was isolated with the Qiagen DNeasy Blood and Tissue Kit and shipped frozen to Adaptive Biotechnologies for TCR sequencing. Adaptive Biotechnologies carried out high-throughput TCR-beta CDR3 sequencing of genomic DNA for most patients. The original methods were these. Adaptive's ImmunoSEQ software supplied the TCR sequencing data for 15 to 20 patients, while MiXCR and VDJtools were used to process a few other patients. To correct CD4 versus CD8 sorting errors, sequences present in both subsets at a frequency ratio below 5:1 were removed. CDR3 nucleotide sequences shared between donor and recipient were removed because the origin of such sequences could not be assigned. To count as alloreactive, a clone needed at least 2-fold expansion over unstimulated cells and a minimum CFSE-low frequency of 0.002% (template counts) or 0.001% (read counts). Clones detected in sequenced pre-transplant spleen, lymph node, or MLR CFSE-low populations of the donor or recipient were defined as mappable. The cumulative frequency of alloreactive clones was calculated as a percentage of all sequences, weighted by copy number. TCRdb mirrors the immuneACCESS table, restricted to in-frame sequences. Some clones are absent from its copies; in checked studies, under half trace to an unresolved V gene, and the reason for the others is unknown. V and J calls and clone size are given by that table; D and trimming were obtained from the DNA. In all, the sample holds under 95,000 clones, and around 92% of those were seen once. Approximately 2.7% of the sample belongs to the ten largest clones.

As concerns this clone: What antigen it recognizes has not been identified. Base qualities are not provided; no much larger clone lies one nucleotide away.

This TCR derives from a human donor who received an intestinal transplant. This sequence uses TRBV28 and TRBJ2-7, and 8 junction bases match TRBD2. This specimen was unstimulated CD8+ T cells sorted from spleen or lymph node cells, taken before intestinal transplant. The CDR3 is CASSPAGRGRSYEQYF. The bases are TGTGCCAGCAGTCCTGCCGGGAGGGGCAGAAGCTACGAGCAGTACTTC.